One TCR beta chain is described in this entry. Germline CDR1 and CDR2: MGHDK and SYGVNS. This CDR3 is built from 15 residues. J was trimmed by 7 bases and V by 7 bases; bases with no gene match: 11. The sample belongs to a study of T cell responses to AZD1222 COVID-19 vaccine. Measured with immunoSEQ multiplex PCR; TCRdb has only the in-frame clones, and not every one. This sample has about 160,000 clones, with roughly 92% found just once. The chain combines TRBV25-1 with TRBJ1-2; 11 bases line up with TRBD1. This sequence originates from an adult in good health. The sample consisted of peripheral blood, taken on day 0 of AZD1222 vaccination. The CDR3 DNA follows: TGTGCCAGCACACCCCAGGGACAGGGGGTGGGTGGCTACACCTTC. Translated, it gives CASTPQGQGVGGYTF.